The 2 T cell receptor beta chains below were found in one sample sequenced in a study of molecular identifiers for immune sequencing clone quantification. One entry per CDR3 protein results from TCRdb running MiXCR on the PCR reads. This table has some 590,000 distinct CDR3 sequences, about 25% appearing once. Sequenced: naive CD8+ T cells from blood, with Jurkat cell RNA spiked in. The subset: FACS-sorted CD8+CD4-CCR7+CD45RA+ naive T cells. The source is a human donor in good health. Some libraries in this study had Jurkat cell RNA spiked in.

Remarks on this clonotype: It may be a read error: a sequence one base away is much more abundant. The CDR3 DNA is TGTGCCAGCAGTGACGGGACAGACATCTACGAGCAGTACTTC. Translation: CASSDGTDIYEQYF. The chain couples TRBV27 to TRBJ2-7, with TRBD1 identical over 7 bases. Per germline, CDR1 MNHEY and CDR2 SMNVEV (reference sequence). This CDR3 has 14 amino acids. Trimming took 5 bases from V and 3 from J; bases not matched to a gene: 7.

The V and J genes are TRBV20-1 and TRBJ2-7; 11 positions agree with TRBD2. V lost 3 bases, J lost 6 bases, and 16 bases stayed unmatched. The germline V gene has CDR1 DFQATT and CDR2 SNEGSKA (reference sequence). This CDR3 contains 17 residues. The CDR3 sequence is CSASYTPTSGSIGEQYF. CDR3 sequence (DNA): TGCAGTGCTAGCTATACCCCAACTAGCGGGAGTATTGGCGAGCAGTACTTC.